The subject of this entry is one T cell receptor beta chain. The sample belongs to a study of blood T cell repertoires in COVID-19. Study at large: Whether acute or convalescent, the COVID-19 samples came from the United States, Italy and Spain. Nucleic acid was either cDNA or gDNA, and it came from T cells, B-cell-depleted T cells, or PBMCs.

Trimming took 2 bases from V and 9 from J; bases not matched to a gene: 7. CDR3 length: 16 residues. Germline V gene sequence: CDR1 MNHEY, CDR2 SVGEGT. Authors' analysis steps: How many nucleated cells were present was estimated from reference gene primer amplification. Profiling relied on immunoSEQ multiplex PCR, and the TCRdb table lists in-frame clones only, not all of them. V and J calls and clone size are those listed in that table; D and trimming were worked out from the DNA. The profile shows around 68,000 clones, roughly 87% of them singletons. Sequenced input: peripheral blood. The source is a man aged 50-59 years with active COVID-19. The chain combines TRBV6-2 or TRBV6-3 with TRBJ2-1, with 13 bases matching TRBD2. The CDR3 nucleotides read TGTGCCAGCAGTTACCACGGACTAGCGGGGGATAGTGAGCAGTTCTTC. Translated, it gives CASSYHGLAGDSEQFF.